This T cell receptor beta chain was captured in a study of ipilimumab plus nivolumab after autologous stem cell transplantation. Study-wide points: The authors say TCR, Treg and microbiome findings warrant further study.

Ipilimumab, 1 mg/kg, started 14 to 28 days after autologous transplant. Clones were read by immunoSEQ multiplex PCR, and TCRdb kept only the in-frame ones, dropping some. The sample includes tens of thousands of clones, around 84% seen only once; the top ten take around 5.2%. A single count supports this clone. What it recognizes is unknown. The length of the CDR3 is 15 residues. V was clipped by 0 bases and J by 5 bases, with 13 bases between them. The germline gives CDR1 LNHDA, CDR2 SQIVND (reference sequence). The gene calls are TRBV19 and TRBJ1-2; D gene unclear. Sequenced material: PBMCs, taken in a trial of ipilimumab plus nivolumab as post-transplant consolidation. The sequence was obtained from a male donor with diffuse large B-cell lymphoma. The DNA of the CDR3 is TGTGCCAGTAGTATAGATCGTCGCCAGGCATATGGCTACACCTTC. Protein: CASSIDRRQAYGYTF.